The source of this T cell receptor beta chain is a study of PD-1 blockade in classical Hodgkin lymphoma (dated by TCRdb to 2019 to 2021). Turning to the overall study: To define a peripheral blood immune signature of response to PD-1 blockade in classical Hodgkin lymphoma, the study combined TCR beta sequencing with CyTOF.

Broad study findings and their caveats: Baseline TCR diversity was reported to be lower in newly diagnosed patients than in healthy donors, and even lower in relapsed/refractory patients. The study was restricted to a single clinical trial cohort, and the causes of repertoire differences, possibly disease activity or prior therapy, were left undefined.

This clone has more than one count but fewer than ten. Which antigen it targets is not known. Within one base of it there is no much larger clone, and no base qualities were kept. Additional DNA sequences in this sample encode the identical CDR3. The Qiagen DNeasy kit was used to extract genomic DNA both from unsorted PBMCs and from the negatively selected CD4+ and CD8+ fractions. Amplification of TCR beta CDR3 regions was done by immunoSEQ multiplex PCR with primers that anneal to V and J segments. A synthetic immune receptor repertoire was used to minimize amplification bias, and any remaining bias was removed computationally after sequencing. The paper's processing steps were these. Custom Python scripts were used to quantify repertoire diversity as the Shannon entropy index. Unsorted, CD4+ and CD8+ repertoires were examined separately, except in combined analyses, for which CD4+ and CD8+ sequences were merged in silico. TCRdb carries this immuneACCESS record with in-frame sequences only. Its versions omit some clonotypes, under half of them owing to an unresolved V gene in the studies checked, with the rest unexplained. V, J and clone size were drawn from that table, and D and trimming were deduced from the DNA. In this sample the table shows fewer than 20,000 clones, over 75% of which occur a single time. Under 1.5% of the sample comes from the top ten.

Sample time point, as interpreted from the label and publication: newly diagnosed, previously untreated cHL patient sample. CD4+ T cells were purified from thawed PBMCs by magnetic negative selection with a Miltenyi CD4+ T cell isolation kit. As a comparison group for the relapsed/refractory trial patients, PBMCs from patients with newly diagnosed, previously untreated classical Hodgkin lymphoma were sequenced. After peripheral blood was drawn into 8 mL Vacutainer Cell Preparation Tubes, PBMCs were isolated by centrifugation and then cryopreserved. Purified CD4+ and CD8+ fractions were prepared only for cases where an additional PBMC sample was available. On LS columns in a quadroMACS separator, the magnetically labelled cells were depleted, and the flow-through was collected as the purified fraction. The germline V gene yields SGHTA for CDR1 and FQGTGA for CDR2. Between the V and J ends, shortened by 2 bases and 6 bases respectively, the junction contains 8 bases. The CDR3, cysteine through phenylalanine, is 13 amino acids long. Kept here is only the CDR3 DNA, which spans 39 bases and is read in frame from base 1.

This receptor was taken from a human donor with classical Hodgkin lymphoma. The chain is made from TRBV7-3 and TRBJ1-5; perhaps TRBD1 is the D gene, with 5 bases matching. Sequencing was performed on CD4+ T cells from blood. This receptor has the CDR3 CASSLDGGQPQHF. In nucleotide form, the sequence is TGTGCCAGCAGCTTAGATGGGGGTCAGCCCCAGCATTTT.